The clone carrying this TCR beta chain was observed once. The antigen remains unidentified. The PCR had 60 Vbeta and 13 Jbeta primers. Per the authors' pipeline: In a later analysis, of roughly 83 million unique beta chains, some 10 million appeared in at least two donors. This table comes from immunoSEQ multiplex PCR, and its TCRdb copy is limited to in-frame clones, with some not included. For V, J and clone size, that table is used; D and trimming come from the DNA. The table lists approximately 180,000 clones, nearly 80% of them singletons. The record originates from a study of cytomegalovirus exposure and HLA in healthy donors. Study summary: As an earlier analysis found, roughly 180 million T cells yielded approximately 110 million unique TCR beta sequences.

Study-wide results and limits: The study dropped some indistinguishable V segments, TRBV6-2 and TRBV6-3 among them.

The length of the CDR3 is 14 residues. V shed 2 bases, J shed 7 bases, and the junction held 7 bases outside the gene matches. Looked up from germline, CDR1 is SQVTM and CDR2 is ANQGSEA. V is TRBV29-1 and J is TRBJ2-3; 9 positions match TRBD1. What was sequenced was PBMCs. This clonotype was obtained from a man between 40 and 49 years old in good health and CMV-seropositive. This chain's CDR3 is CSVERTGVEHTQYF. The CDR3 DNA is TGCAGCGTTGAACGGACAGGGGTCGAACATACGCAGTATTTT.